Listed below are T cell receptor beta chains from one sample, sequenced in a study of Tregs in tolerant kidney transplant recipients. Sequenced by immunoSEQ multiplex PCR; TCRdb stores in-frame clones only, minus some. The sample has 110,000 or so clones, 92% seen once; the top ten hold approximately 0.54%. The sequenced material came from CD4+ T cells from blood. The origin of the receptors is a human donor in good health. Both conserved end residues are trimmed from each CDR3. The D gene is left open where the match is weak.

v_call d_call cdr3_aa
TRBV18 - ASSPIRGIHEQY
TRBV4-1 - ASSQEPRASSTGGYT
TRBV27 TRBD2 ASSFTGTSVYYEQY
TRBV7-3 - ASRKSGTDTQY
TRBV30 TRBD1 AWRATDRESNIQY
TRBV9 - ASSVGERLYGYT
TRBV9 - ASSAGHSGLYEQY
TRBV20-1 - SARGNSPLH
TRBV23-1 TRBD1 ASSKTGGTEAF
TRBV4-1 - ASSQIQGAEPQH
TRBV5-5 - ASSFGVGPLSSGNTIY
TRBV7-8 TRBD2 ASSSRTPSGRYEQY
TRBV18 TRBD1 ASSPYQGADTEAF
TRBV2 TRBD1 ASSGDRGETQY
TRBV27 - ASSLSYSGAGGYT
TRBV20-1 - SAGSSYEQY
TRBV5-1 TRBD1 ASSPIDRGTYEQY
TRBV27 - ASSLSVRGGSTEAF
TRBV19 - ASSIRGGANRPQH
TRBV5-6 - ASSRGTSNTEAF
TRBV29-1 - SADRDIKGTQY
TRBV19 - ASMASIGGKIEQF
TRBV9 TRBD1 ASSARGDRVGGYT
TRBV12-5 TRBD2 ASGLVLSGGPYTQY
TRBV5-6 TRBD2 ASSWGTSGETQY
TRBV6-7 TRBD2 ASSWGTSGVGSSTDTQY
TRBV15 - ATSREPGRSSYEQY
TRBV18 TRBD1 ASSPFAGQGLTEQY
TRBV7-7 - ASSLETEETQY
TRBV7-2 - ASSLVSWTDPAEAF
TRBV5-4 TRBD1 ASSFDRGYEQY
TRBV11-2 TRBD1 ASTAGGQGMTEAF
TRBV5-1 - ASSLAGVQGIHEQY
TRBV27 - ASSNAYEQY
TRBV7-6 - ASSRATNYGYT
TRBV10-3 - AISAGSNTEAF
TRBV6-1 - ASSRDLFYGYT
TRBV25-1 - ASSDRGYTEAF
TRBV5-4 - ASSLRGSADTQY
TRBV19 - ASSPWTGTDEQF
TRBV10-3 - AISEGEGAPISNQPQH
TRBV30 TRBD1 AWRITGAGANVLT
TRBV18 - ASSPRAGHQSYEQY
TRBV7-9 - ASSFSHRLEAF
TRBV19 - ASSTRGDTYEQY
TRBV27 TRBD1 ASRFDRANTEAF
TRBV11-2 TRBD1 ASSVRDRGSNQPQH